These T cell receptor beta chains were read from a single sample in a study of OX40 agonist ivuxolimab in advanced cancers. The repertoire was sequenced with immunoSEQ multiplex PCR; TCRdb's copy has only in-frame clones and lacks some. The data show about 100,000 clones, with under 90% seen just once and roughly 5.4% held by the top ten. The source material was CD4+ or CD8+ T cells sorted from blood, sampled in a trial of the OX40 agonist ivuxolimab. All receptors come from an adult with an advanced solid tumor such as melanoma, head and neck, liver or kidney cancer. The CDR3 runs from the conserved cysteine through the conserved F or W. D genes are given only for firm matches. Only part of the rows carry a size: once, few, many, or a class if the clone is expanded.

TRBV27,-,TRBJ1-1,-,CATSTLPRGNTEAFF,TGTGCCACGTCGACCCTACCTAGGGGGAACACTGAAGCTTTCTTT
TRBV7-8,-,TRBJ1-5,-,CASRRGGGQPQHF,TGTGCCAGCAGAAGGGGTGGGGGTCAGCCCCAGCATTTT
TRBV12-5,-,TRBJ1-5,-,CASGSGIHSNQPQHF,TGTGCTAGTGGGTCCGGGATCCATAGCAATCAGCCCCAGCATTTT
TRBV7-9,-,TRBJ2-2,TRBD2,CASSPSGRGNTGELFF,TGTGCCAGCAGCCCGAGCGGGAGGGGGAACACCGGGGAGCTGTTTTTT
TRBV5-8,-,TRBJ2-1,-,CASSLEGLAYNEQFF,TGTGCCAGCAGCTTGGAGGGGTTGGCCTACAATGAGCAGTTCTTC
TRBV6-5,few,TRBJ2-5,-,CASSYSTAYQETQYF,TGTGCCAGCAGTTACTCCACAGCGTACCAAGAGACCCAGTACTTC
TRBV5-1,-,TRBJ2-3,TRBD1,CASSPGQGGTDTQYF,TGCGCCAGCAGCCCAGGACAGGGTGGGACAGATACGCAGTATTTT
TRBV2,-,TRBJ2-7,TRBD1,CASSSAGTGWNEQYF,TGTGCCAGCAGTTCCGCCGGGACAGGGTGGAACGAGCAGTACTTC
TRBV6-5,-,TRBJ1-1,TRBD1,CASSSTGTGSNGGAFF,TGTGCCAGCAGTTCAACCGGGACAGGGAGTAATGGGGGAGCTTTCTTT
TRBV12-5,-,TRBJ1-1,-,CASGPRPGGAFF,TGTGCTAGTGGTCCGCGGCCTGGAGGAGCTTTCTTT
TRBV5-1,-,TRBJ2-3,-,CASSLSGGTDTQYF,TGCGCCAGCAGCTTATCCGGGGGAACAGATACGCAGTATTTT
TRBV10-3,once,TRBJ1-2,-,CAISESPRVYYGYTF,TGTGCCATCAGTGAGTCCCCCAGGGTTTACTATGGCTACACCTTC
TRBV29-1,-,TRBJ2-7,-,CSVGQGGHEQYF,TGCAGCGTTGGGCAGGGCGGACACGAGCAGTACTTC
TRBV11-2,-,TRBJ2-2,TRBD1,CASSFGTGVNGELFF,TGTGCCAGCAGCTTCGGGACAGGGGTCAACGGGGAGCTGTTTTTT
TRBV6-1,-,TRBJ2-7,-,CASSEAMLGETYEQYF,TGTGCCAGCAGTGAAGCGATGTTAGGGGAAACCTACGAGCAGTACTTC
TRBV5-6,-,TRBJ1-6,-,CASSSRLGNSPLHF,TGTGCCAGCAGCTCGAGATTGGGTAATTCACCCCTCCACTTT
TRBV7-8,-,TRBJ1-1,-,CASSIQVNTEAFF,TGTGCCAGCAGCATACAGGTGAACACTGAAGCTTTCTTT
TRBV19,-,TRBJ2-1,-,CASSIDGTGYNEQFF,TGTGCCAGTAGTATAGACGGGACTGGGTACAATGAGCAGTTCTTC
TRBV7-9,-,TRBJ2-1,-,CASRLDGSSYNEQFF,TGTGCCAGCAGACTCGACGGTAGCTCCTACAATGAGCAGTTCTTC
TRBV29-1,-,TRBJ2-5,-,CSAGTPAKETQYF,TGCAGCGCCGGGACGCCGGCCAAGGAGACCCAGTACTTC
TRBV10-1,-,TRBJ1-1,TRBD1,CASYGTGTDTEAFF,TGCGCCAGCTATGGGACAGGGACTGACACTGAAGCTTTCTTT
TRBV6-5,-,TRBJ2-7,-,CASRPTQSYEQYF,TGTGCCAGCAGACCAACACAGTCCTACGAGCAGTACTTC
TRBV10-3,-,TRBJ1-2,-,CAISQVGVGYTF,TGTGCCATCAGTCAAGTCGGGGTTGGCTACACCTTC
TRBV2,-,TRBJ1-2,-,CASSGPSVGGGGYTF,TGTGCCAGCAGTGGGCCCTCAGTGGGAGGTGGTGGCTACACCTTC
TRBV7-2,-,TRBJ1-1,-,CASSLEGNSNTEAFF,TGTGCCAGCAGCTTAGAAGGGAACTCGAACACTGAAGCTTTCTTT
TRBV7-2,few,TRBJ2-5,-,CASSLAAGGGQETQYF,TGTGCCAGCAGCTTAGCCGCCGGAGGAGGGCAAGAGACCCAGTACTTC
TRBV11-2,-,TRBJ2-2,-,CASSLEGLGNTGELFF,TGTGCCAGCAGCTTGGAAGGACTGGGGAACACCGGGGAGCTGTTTTTT
TRBV4-2,-,TRBJ1-3,TRBD1,CASSQDWGTGINSGNTIYF,TGTGCCAGCAGCCAAGATTGGGGGACAGGAATAAACTCTGGAAACACCATATATTTT
TRBV28,-,TRBJ2-7,TRBD1,CASSLGQGVNEQYF,TGTGCCAGCAGTTTGGGACAGGGAGTCAACGAGCAGTACTTC
TRBV18,-,TRBJ2-7,-,CASSPNYGDEQYF,TGTGCCAGCTCCCCAAATTACGGGGACGAGCAGTACTTC
TRBV6-5,-,TRBJ1-5,-,CATKRGGNQPQHF,TGTGCCACCAAACGGGGTGGCAATCAGCCCCAGCATTTT
TRBV10-1,-,TRBJ2-1,-,CASSESNRYYSYNEQFF,TGCGCCAGCAGTGAGTCGAACCGGTACTACTCCTACAATGAGCAGTTCTTC
TRBV25-1,-,TRBJ2-3,-,CASSEFSSGASTDTQYF,TGTGCCAGCAGTGAATTTTCTTCGGGCGCTAGCACAGATACGCAGTATTTT
TRBV19,-,TRBJ2-7,-,CASSRGGDYEQYF,TGTGCCAGTAGTAGGGGCGGGGACTACGAGCAGTACTTC
TRBV5-6,-,TRBJ2-3,-,CASSFVEGEPDTQYF,TGTGCCAGCAGCTTCGTAGAGGGCGAACCCGATACGCAGTATTTT
TRBV7-2,-,TRBJ2-4,TRBD1,CASSQQAGGAPQYF,TGTGCCAGCAGCCAACAAGCAGGGGGCGCCCCCCAGTACTTC
TRBV21-1,few,TRBJ1-2,-,CASSKRSVRSYGYTF,TGTGCCAGCAGCAAACGTTCCGTCCGCAGCTATGGCTACACCTTC
TRBV19,-,TRBJ2-1,-,CASSSRGGLFYNEQFF,TGTGCCAGTAGCTCCCGAGGGGGGCTGTTTTACAATGAGCAGTTCTTC
TRBV20-1,-,TRBJ1-1,-,CSAPDGIEAFF,TGCAGTGCCCCAGACGGAATTGAAGCTTTCTTT
TRBV5-1,-,TRBJ1-2,-,CASSLAQNYGYTF,TGCGCCAGCAGCTTAGCACAGAACTATGGCTACACCTTC
TRBV30,-,TRBJ2-1,TRBD2,CAWSRLAGVNEQFF,TGTGCCTGGAGCCGACTAGCGGGGGTTAATGAGCAGTTCTTC
TRBV6-4,few,TRBJ1-5,TRBD1,CASTCDRDSNQPQHF,TGTGCCAGCACCTGCGACAGGGATAGCAATCAGCCCCAGCATTTT
TRBV6-1,-,TRBJ1-2,-,CATSDQGKHWGYTF,TGTGCCACCTCCGACCAAGGGAAACATTGGGGCTACACCTTC
TRBV7-9,-,TRBJ2-3,-,CASSSGALSDTQYF,TGTGCCAGCAGCTCCGGGGCCCTGAGTGATACGCAGTATTTT
TRBV6-1,-,TRBJ2-7,TRBD2,CASSEARLAGGKTYEQYF,TGTGCCAGCAGTGAAGCTAGACTAGCGGGAGGGAAGACCTACGAGCAGTACTTC